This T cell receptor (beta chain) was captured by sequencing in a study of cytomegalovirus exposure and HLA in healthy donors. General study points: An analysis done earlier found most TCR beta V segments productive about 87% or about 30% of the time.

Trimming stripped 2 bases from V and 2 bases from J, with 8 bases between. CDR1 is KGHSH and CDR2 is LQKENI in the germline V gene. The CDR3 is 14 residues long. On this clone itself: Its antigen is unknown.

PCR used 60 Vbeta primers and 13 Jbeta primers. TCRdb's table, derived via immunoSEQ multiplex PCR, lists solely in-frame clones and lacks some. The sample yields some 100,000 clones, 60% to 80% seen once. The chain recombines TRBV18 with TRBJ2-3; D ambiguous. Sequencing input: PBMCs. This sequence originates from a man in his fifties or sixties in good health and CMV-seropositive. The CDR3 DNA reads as TGTGCCAGCTCACCATCCCATTCCACAGATACGCAGTATTTT. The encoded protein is CASSPSHSTDTQYF.